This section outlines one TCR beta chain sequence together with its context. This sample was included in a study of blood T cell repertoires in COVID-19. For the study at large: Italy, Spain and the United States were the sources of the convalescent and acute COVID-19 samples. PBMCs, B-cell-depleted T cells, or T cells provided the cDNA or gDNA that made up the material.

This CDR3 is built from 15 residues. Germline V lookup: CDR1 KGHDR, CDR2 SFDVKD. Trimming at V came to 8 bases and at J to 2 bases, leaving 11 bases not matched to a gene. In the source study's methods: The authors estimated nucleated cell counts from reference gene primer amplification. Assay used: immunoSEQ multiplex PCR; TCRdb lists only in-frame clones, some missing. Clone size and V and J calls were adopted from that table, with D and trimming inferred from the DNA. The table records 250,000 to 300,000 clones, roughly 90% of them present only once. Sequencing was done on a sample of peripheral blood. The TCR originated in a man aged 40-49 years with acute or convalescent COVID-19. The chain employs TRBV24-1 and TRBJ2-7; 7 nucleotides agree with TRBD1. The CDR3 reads CATTPTGRSTYEQYF. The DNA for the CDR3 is TGTGCCACCACCCCGACAGGGCGAAGCACCTACGAGCAGTACTTC.